These 13 T cell receptor beta chains share one sample of origin, sequenced in a study of blood T cell repertoires in COVID-19 (dated by TCRdb to 2019 to 2021). The library was built by means of the immunoSEQ multiplex PCR assay. TCRdb re-hosts the immuneACCESS table, in-frame sequences only. Its copies lack some clones; in the studies checked, an unresolved V gene accounts for under half of them, and the cause for the rest is not known. This sample holds under 300,000 clones; around nine tenths were observed only once. Under 2.5% of the sample belongs to the ten largest clones. Sample: peripheral blood. These receptor sequences come from a woman aged 40 to 55 who had recovered from COVID-19.

The V and J genes are TRBV5-1 and TRBJ2-7; D may be TRBD1 (6 bases). The CDR3 covers 16 residues. Germline V gene sequence: CDR1 SGHRS, CDR2 YFSETQ. V was pared by 0 bases and J by 3 bases, with 16 bases between. In nucleotides, the CDR3 is TGCGCCAGCAGCTTGGGGGGAACAGGGTTGGGCTACGAGCAGTACTTC. This codes for CASSLGGTGLGYEQYF.

The chain recombines TRBV24-1 with TRBJ1-2; the match to TRBD1 covers 7 bases. The trim removed 3 bases at V and 0 bases at J, leaving 6 bases unmatched. This CDR3 contains 16 residues. CDR1 and CDR2 (germline): KGHDR, SFDVKD. The chain's CDR3 is CATSDPSGTANYGYTF. As DNA, the CDR3 is TGTGCCACCAGTGATCCATCCGGGACAGCTAACTATGGCTACACCTTC.

The gene calls are TRBV7-6 and TRBJ2-1; 9 nucleotides align to TRBD1. V lost 6 bases to trimming and J lost 4 bases; unmatched junction nucleotides: 7. Germline-derived CDR1 and CDR2 are SGHVS and FNYEAQ. The CDR3 length is 15 residues. CDR3 coding DNA: TGTGCCAGCAGTACCCACAGGGGGCAGTACAATGAGCAGTTCTTC. Amino acid sequence: CASSTHRGQYNEQFF.

Here the CDR3 DNA reads TGTGCCTGGAGTGTAGTTAGCGGGGGTCCCTACGAGCAGTACTTC. Translating it yields CAWSVVSGGPYEQYF. The rearrangement uses TRBV30 and TRBJ2-7; TRBD2 agrees at 9 bases. CDR1 GTSNPN and CDR2 SVGIG come from the germline V gene (reference sequence). This CDR3 spans 15 amino acids. The ends lost 0 bases at V and 2 bases at J; junction bases unmatched: 5.

CDR3 in DNA: TGTGCCTGGGACGTTGGAGGGCAGCAGCCCCAGCATTTT. As protein: CAWDVGGQQPQHF. The chain links TRBV30 to TRBJ1-5; the D is unclear. Germline lookup yields CDR1 GTSNPN and CDR2 SVGIG (reference sequence). The CDR3 covers 13 residues. Trimming pared 5 bases from V and 7 bases from J, leaving 15 bases between. The full variable domain, completed using reference TRBV30 and TRBJ1-5, is SQTIHQWPATLVQPVGSPLSLECTVEGTSNPNLYWYRQAAGRGLQLLFYSVGIGQISSEVPQNLSASRPQDRQFILSSKKLLLSDSGFYLCAWDVGGQQPQHFGDGTRLSIL.

The CDR3 nucleotides are TGCGCCAGCAGCCTTTCGGGACAGGGATCTTACGAGCAGTACTTC. Its translation: CASSLSGQGSYEQYF. The chain employs TRBV4-1 and TRBJ2-7; 9 nucleotides match TRBD1. After removal of 4 bases from V and 4 bases from J, the junction contained 8 bases not matched to a gene. Germline V gene lookup returns CDR1 MGHRA and CDR2 YSYEKL. There are 15 residues in the CDR3.

The genes are TRBV11-3 and TRBJ1-4, with 7 positions matching TRBD1. In germline, CDR1 is SGHNT, CDR2 YENEEA. The CDR3 contains 15 residues. V was pared by 5 bases and J by 4 bases, with 7 bases of the junction left unmatched. The CDR3 DNA sequence: TGTGCCAGCAGCCCACTGACAGGGCGTAATGAAAAACTGTTTTTT. Translation gives CASSPLTGRNEKLFF. Combining the CDR3 with reference TRBV11-3 and TRBJ1-4 gives the whole variable domain EAGVVQSPRYKIIEKKQPVAFWCNPISGHNTLYWYLQNLGQGPELLIRYENEEAVDDSQLPKDRFSAERLKGVDSTLKIQPAELGDSAVYLCASSPLTGRNEKLFFGSGTQLSVL.

The chain recombines TRBV12-5 with TRBJ2-1; 7 bases align to TRBD1. CDR1 LGHNT and CDR2 FRNRAP come from the germline V gene. The CDR3 consists of 16 residues. The V and J ends lost 0 bases and 6 bases, in that order; junction bases with no gene match: 8. CDR3 nucleotide sequence: TGTGCTAGTGGTTTGGTCGGACAGGATCTACGCAATGAGCAGTTCTTC. It translates to CASGLVGQDLRNEQFF.

V gene TRBV6-6 combines with J gene TRBJ2-7, with D maybe TRBD2 (6 bases). V was cut by 2 bases and J by 1 base, with 9 bases left in between. Germline V gene sequence: CDR1 MNHNY, CDR2 SVGAGI (reference sequence). This CDR3 region has 14 residues. CDR3 loop: CASSYEEGSYEQYF. The CDR3 bases are TGTGCCAGCAGTTACGAGGAGGGGTCCTACGAGCAGTACTTC.

The gene calls are TRBV6-2 or TRBV6-3 and TRBJ2-6, with D perhaps matching TRBD2 (5 bases). V shed 0 bases and J shed 0 bases, with 9 bases lying between them. Germline values: CDR1 MNHEY, CDR2 SVGEGT. The CDR3 covers 17 residues. DNA for the CDR3: TGTGCCAGCAGTTACTCGAGACTACTCTCTGGGGCCAACGTCCTGACTTTC. Residues: CASSYSRLLSGANVLTF.

Here the CDR3 DNA reads TGTGCCAGCATGCCGGGCGCAGAGGGTGGGTACGAGCAGTACTTC. Translated, it gives CASMPGAEGGYEQYF. The chain combines TRBV6-5 with TRBJ2-7; a possible D gene is TRBD2 (5 bases). This CDR3 comprises 15 residues. V shed 7 bases and J shed 4 bases, with 20 bases lying between them. The germline V gene has CDR1 MNHEY and CDR2 SVGAGI.

This chain links TRBV7-3 with TRBJ1-2; 9 bases align to TRBD1. Germline-derived CDR1 and CDR2 are SGHTA and FQGTGA. The junction had 10 bases not matched to a gene; V was cut back by 3 bases and J by 8 bases. The CDR3 totals 15 residues. The CDR3 coding sequence is TGTGCCAGCAGCTTTGGGGACAGGGATCCCCAAGGCTACACCTTC. Amino acids: CASSFGDRDPQGYTF.

The chain couples TRBV14 to TRBJ2-5; maybe TRBD1 (6 bases). CDR1 and CDR2 (germline): SGHDN, FVKESK. The CDR3 has 15 amino acids. Trimming took off 0 bases at V and 5 bases at J, with 13 bases between the two ends. The CDR3 DNA is TGTGCCAGCAGCCAAGAGACCAGGGGTCGGGAGACCCAGTACTTC. This sequence encodes CASSQETRGRETQYF.